This TCR beta chain is drawn from a study of T cell repertoires in cytomegalovirus infection. As for this clonotype: As yet, its antigen is unknown.

The V gene's germline CDR1 is SGDLS and CDR2 YYNGEE. V lost 0 bases, J lost 3 bases, and 19 bases stayed unmatched. There are 21 residues in the CDR3. TCRdb redid the calling of the reads with MiXCR, one entry per CDR3 protein. The data hold about 830,000 distinct CDR3 sequences, with 30% to 35% observed a single time. The sequence was collected from a human donor in good health (CMV status not recorded). Some clones in this sample may be carry-over from other donors' samples. J is TRBJ2-7 and V is TRBV9; 12 bases line up with TRBD1. The source material was cultured CD8+ T cells from PBMCs, sampled from culture after CMV antigen stimulation. As DNA, the CDR3 is TGTGCCAGCAGCGTAGAGCGGGGGGGCCGGGACAGGGGGCCCCAGGGCTACGAGCAGTACTTC. It specifies CASSVERGGRDRGPQGYEQYF.